This TCR beta chain was identified in a study of regulatory T cells in long-lasting Graves disease. Broader study findings: It was peripheral blood alone, not thyroid tissue, that was studied.

Comments on this clonotype: The target antigen is unknown.

Regarding time point: persistent/refractory GD, antithyroid drugs over 5 years with positive TRAb. Isolated PBMC RNA provided the starting material for the TCR library. V lost 1 base to trimming and J lost 8 bases, with 10 bases between them. CDR3 length: 14 residues. Germline V gives CDR1 SGDLS, CDR2 YYNGEE. For TCR beta, libraries came from iRepertoire HTBI primers and Arm-PCR of CDR3 regions. Authors' analysis steps: Identification yielded some 60 TRBV and 13 to 15 TRBJ segments across samples. A single record per CDR3 protein comes from TCRdb applying MiXCR to the multiplex PCR reads. The V and J calls reflect TCRdb's pipeline rather than the authors' work. The table has 300,000 to 400,000 distinct CDR3 sequences, about 19% seen once; the top ten hold around 30%.

The TCR comes from a female donor with Graves disease. The sequencing used peripheral blood mononuclear cells (PBMCs), collected when the disease was refractory, from a patient treated with antithyroid drugs. This chain connects TRBV9 to TRBJ1-6; D gene ambiguous. CDR3 sequence: CASSVSPTYSPLHF. DNA for the CDR3: TGTGCCAGCAGCGTATCCCCCACGTATTCACCCCTCCACTTT.